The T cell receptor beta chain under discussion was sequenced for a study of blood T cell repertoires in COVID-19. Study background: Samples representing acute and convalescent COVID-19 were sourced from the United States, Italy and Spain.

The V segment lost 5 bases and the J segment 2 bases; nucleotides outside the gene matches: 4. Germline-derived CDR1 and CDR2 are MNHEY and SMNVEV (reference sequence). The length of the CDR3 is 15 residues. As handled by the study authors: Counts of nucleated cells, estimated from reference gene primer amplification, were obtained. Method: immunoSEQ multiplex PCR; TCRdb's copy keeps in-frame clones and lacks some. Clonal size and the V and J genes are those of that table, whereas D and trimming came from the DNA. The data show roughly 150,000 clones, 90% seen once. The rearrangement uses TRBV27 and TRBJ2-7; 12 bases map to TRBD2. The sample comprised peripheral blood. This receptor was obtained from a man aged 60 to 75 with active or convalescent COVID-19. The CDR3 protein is CASSKLAGGAYEQYF. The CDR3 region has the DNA TGTGCCAGCAGTAAACTAGCGGGAGGTGCCTACGAGCAGTACTTC.